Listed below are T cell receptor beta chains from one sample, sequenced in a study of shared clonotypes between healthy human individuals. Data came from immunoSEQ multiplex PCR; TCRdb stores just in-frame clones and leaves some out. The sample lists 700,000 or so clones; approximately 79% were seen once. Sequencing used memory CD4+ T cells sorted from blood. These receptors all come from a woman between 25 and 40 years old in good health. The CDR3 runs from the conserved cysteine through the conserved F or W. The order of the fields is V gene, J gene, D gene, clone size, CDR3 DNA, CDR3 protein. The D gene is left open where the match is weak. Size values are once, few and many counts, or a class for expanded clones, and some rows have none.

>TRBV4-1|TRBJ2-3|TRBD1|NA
TGCGCCAGCAGCCAAAATCGGAGAGGACAGGGGGCAGATACGCAGTATTTT
CASSQNRRGQGADTQYF
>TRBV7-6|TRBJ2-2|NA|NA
TGTGCCAGCAGCTTAAACAGGGCTGGGACCGGGGAGCTGTTTTTT
CASSLNRAGTGELFF
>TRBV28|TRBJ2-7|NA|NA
TGTGCCAGCAAGGATGGGAGACTGGGCACTTACGAGCAGTACTTC
CASKDGRLGTYEQYF
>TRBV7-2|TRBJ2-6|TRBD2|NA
TGTGCCAGCAGCTTACAGCCTAGCGGATTCCGCTCTGGGGCCAACGTCCTGACTTTC
CASSLQPSGFRSGANVLTF
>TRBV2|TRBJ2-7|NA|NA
TGTGCCAGCAGTGATAGGAGGTTTCCGTACGAGCAGTACTTC
CASSDRRFPYEQYF
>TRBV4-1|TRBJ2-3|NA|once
TGCGCCAGCAGCCAAGCTATAGATACGCAGTATTTT
CASSQAIDTQYF
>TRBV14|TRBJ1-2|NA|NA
TGTGCCAGCAGCCAAGGTCCCGGTAACTATGGCTACACCTTC
CASSQGPGNYGYTF
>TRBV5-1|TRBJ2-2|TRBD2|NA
TGCGCCAGCAGCCCCCAGACTAGCGGGAGGGCCACCGGGGAGCTGTTTTTT
CASSPQTSGRATGELFF
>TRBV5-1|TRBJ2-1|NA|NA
TGCGCCAGCAGCGAACAGGGAAGGGACAATGAGCAGTTCTTC
CASSEQGRDNEQFF
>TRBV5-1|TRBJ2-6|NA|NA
TGCGCCAGCCAGACGGGCTCTGGGGCCAACGTCCTGACTTTC
CASQTGSGANVLTF
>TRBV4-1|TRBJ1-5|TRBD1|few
TGCGCCAGCAGCCAATCTACAGGGGCGATATATAGCAATCAGCCCCAGCATTTT
CASSQSTGAIYSNQPQHF
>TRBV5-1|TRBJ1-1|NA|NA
TGCGCCAGCAGCCCCGACAGTGGGGGTTTGAACACTGAAGCTTTCTTT
CASSPDSGGLNTEAFF
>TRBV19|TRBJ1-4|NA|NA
TGTGCCAGTAGCCGCGGAGATGGAACTAATGAAAAACTGTTTTTT
CASSRGDGTNEKLFF
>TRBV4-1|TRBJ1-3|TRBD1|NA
TGCGCCAGCAGCCACCCGGGGACAGCCGGAAACACCATATATTTT
CASSHPGTAGNTIYF
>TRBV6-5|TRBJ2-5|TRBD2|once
TGTGCCAGCAGTACGGCTAGCGGGAGGGCGGAGACCCAGTACTTC
CASSTASGRAETQYF
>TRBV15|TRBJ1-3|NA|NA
TGTGCCACCAGCCCGGACAGAAACTCTGGAAACACCATATATTTT
CATSPDRNSGNTIYF
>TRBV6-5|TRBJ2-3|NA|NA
TGTGCCAGCAGTTACGGATTTCAGGGGGGGGCAGATACGCAGTATTTT
CASSYGFQGGADTQYF
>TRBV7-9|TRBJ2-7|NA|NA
TGTGCCAGCAGCCCCACCCCCTACGAGCAGTACTTC
CASSPTPYEQYF
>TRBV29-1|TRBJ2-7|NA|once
TGCAGCGTTCGCGGACAACTCTCCTACGAGCAGTACTTC
CSVRGQLSYEQYF
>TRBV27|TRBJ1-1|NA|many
TGTGCCAGCCGAGGGGGGGGCAACACTGAAGCTTTCTTT
CASRGGGNTEAFF
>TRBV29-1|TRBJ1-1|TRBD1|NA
TGCAGCGTTGGCAGGGACAGGGCGAACACTGAAGCTTTCTTT
CSVGRDRANTEAFF
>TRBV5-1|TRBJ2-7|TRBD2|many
TGCGCCAGCAGCTTCGGTGCGGGAGGACATACCTACGAGCAGTACTTC
CASSFGAGGHTYEQYF
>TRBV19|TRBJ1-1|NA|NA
TGTGCCAGTAGTATAGATCGACCGATGAACACTGAAGCTTTCTTT
CASSIDRPMNTEAFF
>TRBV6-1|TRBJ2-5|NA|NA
TGTGCCAGCAGTGACCGGGGCCAAGAGACCCAGTACTTC
CASSDRGQETQYF
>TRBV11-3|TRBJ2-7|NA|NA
TGTGCCAGCAGCTTAGGGCCTTCCTCCTACGAGCAGTACTTC
CASSLGPSSYEQYF
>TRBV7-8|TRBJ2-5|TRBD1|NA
TGTGCCAGCAGCTCCGGACAGGGGAGGGGAGGGGGACAAGAGACCCAGTACTTC
CASSSGQGRGGGQETQYF
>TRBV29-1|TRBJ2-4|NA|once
TGCAGCGTTGAGTCGGGGACCCAGAACATTCAGTACTTC
CSVESGTQNIQYF
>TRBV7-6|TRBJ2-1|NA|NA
TGTGCCAGCAGCGTCCTTAGCGGATCGGGGTGGGATGAGCAGTTCTTC
CASSVLSGSGWDEQFF
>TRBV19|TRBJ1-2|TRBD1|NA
TGTGCCAGTAGTGCCCTCCGGGACAGGAGCCTCTATGGCTACACCTTC
CASSALRDRSLYGYTF
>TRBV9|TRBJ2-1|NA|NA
TGTGCCAGCAGCGTAGTTGGACCTCCGACGTCCTACAATGAGCAGTTCTTC
CASSVVGPPTSYNEQFF
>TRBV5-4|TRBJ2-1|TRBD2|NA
TGTGCCAGCAGCTCGGGACTAGCGTCCTACAATGAGCAGTTCTTC
CASSSGLASYNEQFF
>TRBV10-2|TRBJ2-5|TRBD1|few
TGCGCCAGCAGTGGGACAGGCAAGGAGACCCAGTACTTC
CASSGTGKETQYF
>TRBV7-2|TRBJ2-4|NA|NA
TGTGCCAGCAGCCCGGAACTCCCTCGGGGAAACATTCAGTACTTC
CASSPELPRGNIQYF
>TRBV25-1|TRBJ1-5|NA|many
TGTGCCAGCAGTGTCGAAGGCCAGCCCCAGCATTTT
CASSVEGQPQHF
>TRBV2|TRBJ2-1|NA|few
TGTGCCAGCAGTGGACTTTACAATGAGCAGTTCTTC
CASSGLYNEQFF
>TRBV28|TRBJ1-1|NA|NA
TGTGCCAGCAGTCCGGTGCATTGGCGATTGAACACTGAAGCTTTCTTT
CASSPVHWRLNTEAFF
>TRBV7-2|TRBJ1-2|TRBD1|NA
TGTGCCAGCAGCTTAGATGGAGGACAGGGGTATGGCTACACCTTC
CASSLDGGQGYGYTF
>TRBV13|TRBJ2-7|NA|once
TGTGCCAGCAGCTTAGGGGGCTGGGGGACAACCTACGAGCAGTACTTC
CASSLGGWGTTYEQYF
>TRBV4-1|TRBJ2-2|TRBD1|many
TGCGCCAGCAGCCGGGACAGGATGGCGGTAAGGACCGGGGAGCTGTTTTTT
CASSRDRMAVRTGELFF
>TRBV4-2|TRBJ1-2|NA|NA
TGTGCCAGCAGCCAAGAACAGCCTCCCTATGGCTACACCTTC
CASSQEQPPYGYTF
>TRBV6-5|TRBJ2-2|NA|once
TGTGCCAGCAGGGCCGGGTCGGCGGACGGGGAGCTGTTTTTT
CASRAGSADGELFF
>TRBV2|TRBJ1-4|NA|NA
TGTGCCAGCAGGGTCCAGCCAACTAATGAAAAACTGTTTTTT
CASRVQPTNEKLFF
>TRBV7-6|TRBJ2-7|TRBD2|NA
TGTGCCAGCAGCTTGGGACTAGCAGGATACGAGCAGTACTTC
CASSLGLAGYEQYF
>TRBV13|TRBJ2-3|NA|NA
TGTGCCAGCAGCTTAAAACAGGCTAGCACAGATACGCAGTATTTT
CASSLKQASTDTQYF